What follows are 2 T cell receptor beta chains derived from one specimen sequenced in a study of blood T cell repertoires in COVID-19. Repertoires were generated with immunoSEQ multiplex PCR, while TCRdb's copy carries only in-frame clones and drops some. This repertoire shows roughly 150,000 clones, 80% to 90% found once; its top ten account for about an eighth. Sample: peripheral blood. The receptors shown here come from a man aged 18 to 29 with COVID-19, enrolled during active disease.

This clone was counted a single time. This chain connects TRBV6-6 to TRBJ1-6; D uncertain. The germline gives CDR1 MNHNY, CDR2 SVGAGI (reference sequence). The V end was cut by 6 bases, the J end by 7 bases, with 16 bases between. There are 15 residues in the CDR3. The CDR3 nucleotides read TGTGCCAGCAGACCTCCTGGCAGGTACAATTCACCCCTCCACTTT. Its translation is CASRPPGRYNSPLHF.

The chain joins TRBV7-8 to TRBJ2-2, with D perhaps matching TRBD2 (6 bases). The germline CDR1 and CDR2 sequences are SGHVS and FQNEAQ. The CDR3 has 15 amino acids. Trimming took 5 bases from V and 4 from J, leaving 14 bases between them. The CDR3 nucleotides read TGTGCCAGCAGCAAAGGGACTGCCGTCACCGGGGAGCTGTTTTTT. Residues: CASSKGTAVTGELFF. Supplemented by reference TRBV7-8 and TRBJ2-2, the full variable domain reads GAGVSQSPRYKVAKRGQDVALRCDPISGHVSLFWYQQALGQGPEFLTYFQNEAQLDKSGLPSDRFFAERPEGSVSTLKIQRTQQEDSAVYLCASSKGTAVTGELFFGEGSRLTVL.